This T cell receptor beta chain emerged from a study of spatial heterogeneity in lung cancer. Study-wide points: Counts of expanded intratumoral alpha and beta TCRs tracked tumor mutation counts. Ubiquitous nonsynonymous mutations were tracked by counts of ubiquitous expanded TCRs, and regional ones by counts of regional expanded TCRs.

This clonotype turned up a few times. As yet, its antigen is unknown. CDR3 length: 15 residues. Per the germline V gene, CDR1 is MNHEY and CDR2 is SMNVEV (reference sequence). The V and J ends lost 6 bases and 2 bases, in that order; junction bases with no gene match: 8. On each TCR cDNA molecule, a unique molecular identifier was present. TCRdb reprocessed the 5' RACE reads with MiXCR, giving one entry per CDR3 protein. Of about 7,000 distinct CDR3 sequences listed, more than 3% are singletons. The sample's time point: sample taken at primary tumor resection. Unsorted whole RNA samples from tumor, nontumor lung or frozen PBMC were sequenced.

Source: lung tumor tissue, taken at surgery. The chain recombines TRBV27 with TRBJ2-5; TRBD2 agrees at 8 bases. This clonotype was obtained from a male donor with early-stage non-small cell lung cancer. For the CDR3, the DNA is TGTGCCAGCAGCCCGGGGACTAGAACGCAAGAGACCCAGTACTTC. Amino acid sequence: CASSPGTRTQETQYF.